Sequencing of this T cell receptor beta chain was carried out in a study of cytomegalovirus exposure and HLA in healthy donors (TCRdb year 2017). Study-level background: According to an earlier analysis of several hundred of the donors, about 179 million T cells yielded 117 million unique TCR beta sequences and approximately 280 Gb of sequence data. Roughly 300 gigabases of sequencing data and 70 million to 100 million unique TCR sequences made up an early release that covered under 750 HLA-typed donors. Of the 300 to 500 genotyped donors, roughly 76% were placed in the genetic ancestry cluster associated with self-reported Caucasian donors. The aim of the study was to test whether cataloging public T cell receptors could identify signatures of past pathogen exposure. The study profiled the T cell repertoires of approximately 700 subjects by immunosequencing and related them to cytomegalovirus serostatus. Along with the roughly 670-subject first cohort, a separate validation cohort of over a hundred different subjects was used. To predict cytomegalovirus infection status, the study brought together high-throughput TCR immunosequencing, statistical association of individual TCRs with disease status, and machine learning. In a later analysis, previously published TCR beta repertoires from 500 to 750 donors were re-analyzed and high-resolution HLA genotyping was added so that TCR occurrence patterns could be studied. Rather than using new phenotypic data, the later analysis identified candidate immune exposures from TCR beta sequences and from how often those sequences occurred across donors. To decide whether each TCR beta V gene segment behaved as functional or pseudogenic, an earlier analysis of approximately 620 of the donors relied on high-throughput TCR beta sequencing. Donor age, sex, ethnicity and CMV serostatus were collected together with the repertoire data. A later genetic analysis used genome-wide SNP genotypes for about 65% of the 666 donors, treating that subset as a discovery cohort. Every repertoire in the discovery cohort had been generated on one and the same sequencing platform. HLA typing covered class I and class II loci at four-digit resolution. The number of typed donors differed by locus: about 620-640 for A, B, C, DRB1 and DQB1; some 500 for DQA1; about 600 for DPA1; and some 430 for DPB1. Five DR-DQ haplotypes were treated as single units for association and clustering because of strong linkage in the cohort. Among 398 genotyped donors of the cohort, an average of around 240,000 unique TCR beta nucleotide sequences was sequenced per donor, of which 15% to 20% were non-productive.

The cohort comprised around 700 healthy bone marrow donors. Cohort members were all nominally healthy when sampled, although unrecorded immune exposures were likely present. The donor tested CMV seronegative and was one of the 352 seronegative cohort members. A peripheral blood sample was collected from each donor, and TCR beta sequencing was performed on peripheral blood mononuclear cells. Genomic DNA extraction from the blood cell samples was performed with the Qiagen DNeasy Blood Extraction Kit. Comment on this clone: Its specific antigen is unknown. The sample holds no much larger clone one base away, and base qualities are not on file.

General findings and caveats noted by the study authors: Only TCR beta chains were sequenced in this cohort, and the absence of alpha or paired-chain data limited detectable features. According to a later analysis, parvovirus B19, influenza, CMV and Epstein-Barr virus appeared linked to several top co-occurrence clusters. The authors suggested that the approach could potentially be extended to other disease states and immunological phenotypes. In a later analysis, most CMV-associated TCR beta chains were found to appear HLA-restricted, with HLA associations seemingly driven largely by CMV exposure. Immune exposure information for the cohort was limited to CMV serostatus. A further reported finding was that TCR beta sequences accurately predicted the HLA-A and HLA-B alleles for most subjects in the first cohort. A later genetic analysis reported fewer N-insertions in productive TCRs among donors in an Asian-associated ancestry cluster than the roughly 700-donor mean. In a later analysis, HLA-associated TCR beta chains showed more clonal expansion and lower generation probabilities than non-associated chains that were equally common. An association between a missense DCLRE1C variant and V-gene and J-gene trimming of TCR beta chains was found in a later genetic analysis and replicated in an independent cohort. When HLA alleles, especially DR and DQ, strongly co-occurred, TCR associations were difficult to assign to individual alleles. Because counts were too low, seventeen rarely observed V segments, including chromosome 9 orphons, were excluded from the earlier analysis of 587 of the donors. In an earlier analysis of around 600 of the donors, most TCR beta V segments were observed in productive rearrangements about 87% or about 30% of the time, broadly matching IMGT annotations. The classifier was reported to diagnose cytomegalovirus status with high specificity and sensitivity in both the original and validation cohorts. Because HLA typing was missing for some donors at each locus, association tests included only the typed subset. Linkage disequilibrium might explain the correlated functional status among segregating V segments, but an unknown experimental factor could not be excluded. A total of 150 to 200 TCR beta chains were listed by the study as associated with cytomegalovirus. A few of the identified cytomegalovirus-associated TCR beta chains were confirmed in vitro to be specific for cytomegalovirus antigens. A later analysis associated 15,000 to 20,000 TCR beta sequences with specific HLA alleles at a false discovery rate of 0.05. A later analysis found that TCR association rates varied across HLA loci, with DRB1 alleles showing the most associated TCRs and HLA-C alleles the fewest. A group of highly shared sequence variants was considered likely to be a technical artifact of the sequencing pipeline. Sequencing depth was assumed to be roughly uniform across donors in the presence/absence analyses, though that assumption may not hold. Most TCR sequences were observed very rarely across donors, whereas some public TCRs were present in many individuals.

Receptor libraries were prepared by the immunoSEQ multiplex PCR assay. For the multiplex PCR, a mixture combining 60 forward primers for TCR Vbeta segments and 13 reverse primers for TCR Jbeta segments was used. Amplification of the CDR3 region of rearranged TCR beta genes was performed with a multiplex PCR assay on genomic DNA. Amplified TCR beta libraries were sequenced as 87-base-pair reads on the Illumina HiSeq System. The source study handled its data this way. A later analysis tallied around 80 million unique TCR beta chains across the 640 or so repertoires, and approximately 11 million of those chains were shared by two or more donors. To remove PCR and sequencing errors, raw reads were error-corrected and collapsed into unique sequences using a nearest-neighbor algorithm that merged closely related sequences. To assign V, D and J gene segments, CDR3 sequences were aligned to IMGT reference sequences. For a sequence to be retained, a match of at least six nucleotides was required to both a V gene segment and a J gene segment. A rearrangement was called productive if the CDR3 had no stop codons and remained in frame with V and J, and every other rearrangement was called non-productive. CDR3 was defined according to IMGT convention as the region running from the second conserved V-encoded cysteine to the conserved J-encoded phenylalanine. Sequences without an unambiguous match to a single V gene segment were excluded from the earlier analysis of about 600 of the donors. In an earlier analysis of several hundred of the donors, V segments were called functional above 56.7% productive rearrangements and were called segregating when the between-donor standard deviation exceeded 5%. A statistical classification framework was built to diagnose cytomegalovirus status from the catalog of TCR beta chain sequences. In a later analysis, V and J genes were assigned by comparing TCR nucleotide sequences against IMGT/GENE-DB human TR gene sequences. In a later analysis, CDR3 sequences and most-parsimonious VDJ recombination scenarios were assigned using the TCRdist pipeline. In a later analysis, each TCR beta chain was defined by its CDR3 amino acid sequence together with its V-gene family, and reads lacking a unique V-gene family were excluded. In a later analysis, fewer than 600 highly shared, low-generation-probability nucleotide sequences were removed to address suspected cross-contamination and a sequencing artifact. In a later analysis, a clonal expansion index for each public chain was calculated from normalized within-repertoire ranks of inferred template counts. In a later analysis, generation probabilities were computed using a VDJ recombination model fitted to out-of-frame rearrangements, and the results were checked against IGoR. In a later analysis, TCR-TCR, TCR-HLA and TCR-CMV co-occurrence was scored with hypergeometric tests, and a repertoire-size bias correction was applied to TCR pairs. A later analysis estimated false discovery rates by permuting HLA or CMV assignments 20 times. In a later analysis, co-occurring TCRs were grouped with DBSCAN, and TCRdist sequence similarity was added when clustering was performed within HLA-allele-positive subsets. For co-occurrence clustering, repertoires with fewer than 30,000 or more than 120,000 public chains were excluded, along with several repertoires with anomalous nucleotide sharing. The source is immuneACCESS, and TCRdb retained only in-frame sequences with V and J called. Part of the clones is not carried over; for the studies checked, unresolved V genes explain less than half of this, and the remainder is unexplained. V, J and clone size derive from that table, while D and trimming were established from the DNA sequence. The sample contains about 190,000 clones, 75% to 90% of them found a single time. The ten largest clones represent about 0.78% of the sample.

The source material was PBMCs. The clonotype originates from a woman in her late teens or twenties in good health and CMV-seronegative.

The nucleotides read TGTGCCAGCAGAGATATTGGCAGTGAGCTGTTTTTT. Translated, this is CASRDIGSELFF. This chain is built from TRBV27 and TRBJ2-2, with the D gene not clear enough to name. Measured from the cysteine to the phenylalanine, the CDR3 is 12 residues long. CDR3 DNA is the only sequence kept; it has 36 bases, read in frame from the first base. The V end loses 6 bases and the J end loses 11 bases, and a stretch of 13 bases separates them. According to the germline V gene (reference sequence), CDR1 reads MNHEY and CDR2 reads SMNVEV.